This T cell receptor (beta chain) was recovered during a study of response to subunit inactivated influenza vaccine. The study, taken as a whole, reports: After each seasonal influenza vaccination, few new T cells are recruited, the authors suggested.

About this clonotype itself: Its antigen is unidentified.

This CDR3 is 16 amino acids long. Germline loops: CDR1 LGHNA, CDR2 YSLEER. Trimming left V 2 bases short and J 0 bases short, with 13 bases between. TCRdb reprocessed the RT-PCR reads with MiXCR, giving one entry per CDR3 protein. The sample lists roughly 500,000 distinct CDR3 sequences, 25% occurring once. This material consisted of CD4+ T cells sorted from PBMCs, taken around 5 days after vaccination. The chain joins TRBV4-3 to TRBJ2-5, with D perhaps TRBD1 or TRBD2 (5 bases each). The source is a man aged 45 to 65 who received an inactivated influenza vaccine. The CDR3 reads CASSQTGTEYQETQYF. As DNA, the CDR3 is TGCGCCAGCAGCCAAACCGGGACGGAGTACCAAGAGACCCAGTACTTC.